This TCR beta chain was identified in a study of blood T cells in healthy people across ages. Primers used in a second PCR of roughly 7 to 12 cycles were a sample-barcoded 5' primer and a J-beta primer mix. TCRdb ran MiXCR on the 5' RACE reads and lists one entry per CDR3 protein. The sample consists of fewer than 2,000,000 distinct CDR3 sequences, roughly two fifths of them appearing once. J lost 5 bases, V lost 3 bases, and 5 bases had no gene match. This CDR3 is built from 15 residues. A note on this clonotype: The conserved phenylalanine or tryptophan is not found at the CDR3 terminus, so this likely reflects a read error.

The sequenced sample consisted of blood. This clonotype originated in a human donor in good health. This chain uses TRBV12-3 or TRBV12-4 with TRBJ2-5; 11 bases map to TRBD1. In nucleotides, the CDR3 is TGTGCCAGCAGTTTTGGTGGGACAGGGGGGGAGACCCAGTACTGC. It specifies CASSFGGTGGETQYC.